This TCR beta chain was identified in a study of post-analysis software for immune sequencing data. The study's findings and limits: Patients had higher frequencies than controls of roughly five TRBV segments, including TRBV5-6, TRBV5-1 and TRBV20-1. A significant reduction in normalized Chao1 diversity was observed in multiple sclerosis patients versus controls. Under F measure analysis, samples from one preparation batch co-clustered strongly.

Every TCR beta cDNA library bore unique molecular identifiers. TCRdb re-called the PCR reads through MiXCR, storing one row per CDR3 protein. This sample has fewer than 900,000 distinct CDR3 sequences; roughly 46% occur once, and the top ten carry 4.9%. On this clonotype: Its specificity is unknown.

Losses at the gene ends were 2 bases for V and 1 base for J; bases not matched to a gene: 3. Germline V gene lookup returns CDR1 MNHEY and CDR2 SVGAGI. The CDR3 extends over 15 amino acids. The J gene is TRBJ1-1, the V gene TRBV6-5, with 8 bases matching TRBD1. The sample consisted of blood. The TCR sequence derives from a girl between 5 and 17 years old with multiple sclerosis. CDR3 amino acids: CASSYLGTGNTEAFF. The DNA of the CDR3 is TGTGCCAGCAGTTACCTGGGGACAGGGAACACTGAAGCTTTCTTT.